This T cell receptor (beta chain) was identified in a study of cytomegalovirus exposure and HLA in healthy donors (dated by TCRdb to about 2017). Study-level background: An earlier analysis of approximately 550 of the donors reported about 250 Gb of sequence data and 120 million or so unique TCR beta sequences from around 200 million T cells. About 280 gigabases of sequencing data and 70 million to 100 million unique TCR sequences made up an early release that covered 640 HLA-typed donors. The genetic ancestry cluster associated with self-reported Caucasian donors included 81% of the 398 genotyped donors. The study aimed to test whether signatures of past pathogen exposure could be identified by cataloging public T cell receptors. Using immunosequencing, the study profiled T cell repertoires from 550 to 750 subjects and related those repertoires to cytomegalovirus serostatus. Along with the roughly 710-subject first cohort, a separate validation cohort of approximately 110 different subjects was used. High-throughput TCR immunosequencing, statistical association of individual TCRs with disease status, and machine learning were combined to predict cytomegalovirus infection status. A later analysis re-examined previously published TCR beta repertoires from just over 650 donors and added high-resolution HLA genotyping to investigate patterns of TCR occurrence. The later analysis used no new phenotypic data to find candidate immune exposures, relying instead on TCR beta sequences and their occurrence across donors. In an earlier analysis of around 540 of the donors, high-throughput TCR beta sequencing was used to judge whether each TCR beta V gene segment behaved as functional or pseudogenic. Donor age, sex, ethnicity and CMV serostatus were compiled together with the repertoire data. A later genetic analysis used genome-wide SNP genotypes for about 60% of the roughly 670 donors, treating that subset as a discovery cohort. Every discovery cohort repertoire had been produced on one sequencing platform. HLA typing covered class I and class II loci at four-digit resolution. Typing coverage differed by locus: A, B, C, DRB1 and DQB1 were typed in roughly 620-630 donors, DQA1 in approximately 520, DPA1 in some 570, and DPB1 in just under 490. About 5 DR-DQ haplotypes were handled as single units for association and clustering, since linkage in the cohort was strong. Across some 400 genotyped donors of the cohort, an average of about 200,000 unique TCR beta nucleotide sequences per donor were sequenced, and roughly 20% of those sequences were non-productive. Study-wide conclusions, independent of this receptor: The classifier was reported to diagnose cytomegalovirus status with high specificity and sensitivity in both the original and validation cohorts. Correlated functional status among segregating V segments might be attributable to linkage disequilibrium, but an unknown experimental factor could not be ruled out. In an earlier analysis of around 600 of the donors, most TCR beta V segments were observed in productive rearrangements about 87% or about 30% of the time, broadly matching IMGT annotations. Compared with the roughly 670-donor mean, donors in an Asian-associated ancestry cluster had fewer N-insertions in productive TCRs, according to a later genetic analysis. The only immune exposure information available for the cohort was CMV serostatus. A later analysis found that TCR association rates varied across HLA loci, with DRB1 alleles showing the most associated TCRs and HLA-C alleles the fewest. A group of highly shared sequence variants was considered likely to be a technical artifact of the sequencing pipeline. A later analysis found that most CMV-associated TCR beta chains appeared HLA-restricted, with HLA associations seemingly driven largely by CMV exposure. At a false discovery rate of 0.05, a later analysis linked under 20,000 TCR beta sequences to specific HLA alleles. Most TCR sequences were observed very rarely across donors, whereas some public TCRs were present in many individuals. Because counts were too low, roughly 18 rarely observed V segments, including chromosome 9 orphons, were left out of the earlier analysis of about 500 of the donors. In a later analysis, HLA-associated TCR beta chains showed more clonal expansion and lower generation probabilities than non-associated chains that were equally common. In vitro tests confirmed that a few of the cytomegalovirus-associated TCR beta chains recognize cytomegalovirus antigens. The authors suggested that the approach could potentially be generalized to other disease states and immunological phenotypes. HLA typing was unavailable for some donors at each locus, so association tests used only the typed subset. A later genetic analysis associated a missense DCLRE1C variant with V-gene and J-gene trimming of TCR beta chains, and an independent cohort replicated the association. In the study, around 160 TCR beta chains were listed as associated with cytomegalovirus. Sequencing depth was assumed to be roughly uniform across donors in the presence/absence analyses, though that assumption may not hold. The cohort was sequenced for TCR beta chains only, and without alpha or paired-chain data the features that could be detected were limited. A further reported finding was that TCR beta sequences accurately predicted the HLA-A and HLA-B alleles for most subjects in the first cohort. Assigning TCR associations to individual alleles was difficult when HLA alleles, especially DR and DQ, strongly co-occurred. According to a later analysis, parvovirus B19, influenza, CMV and Epstein-Barr virus appeared linked to several top co-occurrence clusters.

The cohort was made up of 500 to 800 healthy bone marrow donors. At the time of sampling, all cohort members were nominally healthy, though unrecorded immune exposures were likely present. The donor tested CMV seropositive and was one of the 289 seropositive cohort members. A peripheral blood sample was provided by each donor, and peripheral blood mononuclear cells were used for TCR beta sequencing. Genomic DNA extraction from the blood cell samples was performed with the Qiagen DNeasy Blood Extraction Kit. To note about this clone: Its antigen has not been determined. Base qualities were left out, and no much larger clone turns up one base away.

The method was the immunoSEQ multiplex PCR assay. The multiplex PCR relied on a mix of 60 forward primers for TCR Vbeta segments and 13 reverse primers for TCR Jbeta segments. The CDR3 region of rearranged TCR beta genes was amplified from genomic DNA by a multiplex PCR assay. On the Illumina HiSeq System, the amplified TCR beta libraries were sequenced as 87-base-pair reads. Per the authors' processing: A later analysis counted tens of millions of unique TCR beta chains across the 690 or so repertoires, and some 12 million of these chains were shared by at least two donors. Raw reads were error-corrected and collapsed into unique sequences with a nearest-neighbor algorithm that merged closely related sequences to remove PCR and sequencing errors. Alignment of CDR3 sequences to IMGT reference sequences was used to assign V, D and J gene segments. For a sequence to be retained, a match of at least six nucleotides to both a V gene segment and a J gene segment was required. Rearrangements were called productive when the CDR3 lacked stop codons and stayed in frame with V and J; all others were non-productive. Following IMGT convention, CDR3 was defined as the stretch from the second conserved V-encoded cysteine to the conserved J-encoded phenylalanine. The earlier analysis of 500 to 600 of the donors excluded sequences that lacked an unambiguous match to a single V gene segment. In an earlier analysis of approximately 590 of the donors, a V segment was called functional when productive rearrangements were above 56.7%, and segregating when the standard deviation between donors exceeded 5%. To diagnose cytomegalovirus status from the catalog of TCR beta chain sequences, a statistical classification framework was built. V and J gene assignment, in a later analysis, came from comparing TCR nucleotide sequences with IMGT/GENE-DB human TR gene sequences. In a later analysis, CDR3 sequences and most-parsimonious VDJ recombination scenarios were assigned using the TCRdist pipeline. In a later analysis, each TCR beta chain was defined by its CDR3 amino acid sequence together with its V-gene family, and reads lacking a unique V-gene family were excluded. To address suspected cross-contamination and a sequencing artifact, a later analysis removed 592 highly shared, low-generation-probability nucleotide sequences. In a later analysis, a clonal expansion index for each public chain was calculated from normalized within-repertoire ranks of inferred template counts. In a later analysis, generation probabilities were computed using a VDJ recombination model fitted to out-of-frame rearrangements, and the results were checked against IGoR. In a later analysis, hypergeometric tests were used to score TCR-TCR, TCR-HLA and TCR-CMV co-occurrence, with a repertoire-size bias correction applied to TCR pairs. To estimate false discovery rates, a later analysis permuted the HLA or CMV assignments 20 times. In a later analysis, co-occurring TCRs were grouped using DBSCAN, and TCRdist sequence similarity was added for clustering within HLA-allele-positive subsets. Repertoires with fewer than 30,000 or more than 120,000 public chains were left out of co-occurrence clustering, as were about five repertoires with anomalous nucleotide sharing. TCRdb holds this immuneACCESS table with in-frame rearrangements only. Some clones are missing; in checked studies, unresolved V genes explain under half, and the rest has no known cause. V, J and clone size are taken as reported in that table, and D and trimming were inferred from the DNA itself. Within this sample are under 200,000 clones, with 70% to 90% of them counted one time only. The ten largest account for around a tenth of the sample.

The sequenced material came from PBMCs. This clonotype was obtained from a man aged 18 to 30 in good health and CMV-seropositive.

The CDR3 is CASSWTWDSGYTF. In nucleotide form, the sequence is TGTGCCAGCAGCTGGACATGGGACAGTGGCTACACCTTC. The V and J genes are TRBV5-5 and TRBJ1-2, and 7 bases in between align with TRBD1. The germline V gene (reference sequence) provides CDR1 SGHKS and CDR2 YYEKEE. Its CDR3 holds 13 amino acids, cysteine through phenylalanine. CDR3 DNA is the only sequence kept; it has 39 bases, read in frame from the first base. From V the trimming removes 3 bases and from J it removes 7 bases, while the gene matches leave 6 bases of the junction unaccounted for.